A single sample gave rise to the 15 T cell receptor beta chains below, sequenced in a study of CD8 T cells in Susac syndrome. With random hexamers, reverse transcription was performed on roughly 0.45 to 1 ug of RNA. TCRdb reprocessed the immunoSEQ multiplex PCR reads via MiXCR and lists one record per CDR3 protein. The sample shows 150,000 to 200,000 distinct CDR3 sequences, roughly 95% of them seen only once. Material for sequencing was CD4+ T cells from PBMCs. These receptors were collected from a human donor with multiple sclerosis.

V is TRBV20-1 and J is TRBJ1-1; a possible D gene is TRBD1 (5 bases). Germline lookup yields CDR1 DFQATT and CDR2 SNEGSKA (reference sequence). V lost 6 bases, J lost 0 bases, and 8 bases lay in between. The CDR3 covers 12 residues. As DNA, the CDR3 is TGCAGTGCCCAGACAGTGAACACTGAAGCTTTCTTT. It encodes CSAQTVNTEAFF.

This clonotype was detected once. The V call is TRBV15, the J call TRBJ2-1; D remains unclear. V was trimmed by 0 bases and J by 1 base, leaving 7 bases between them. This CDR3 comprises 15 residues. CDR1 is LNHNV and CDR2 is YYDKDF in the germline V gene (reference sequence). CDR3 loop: CATSRELGSYNEQFF. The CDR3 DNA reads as TGTGCCACCAGCAGAGAGCTAGGGTCCTACAATGAGCAGTTCTTC.

The CDR3 here is CASRKDYSNQPQHF. CDR3 nucleotides: TGTGCCAGCAGGAAGGATTATAGCAATCAGCCCCAGCATTTT. The V call is TRBV6-2 or TRBV6-3, the J call TRBJ1-5; D gene unclear. The CDR3 runs to 14 residues. Germline CDR1 MNHEY, CDR2 SVGEGT. The V end was cut by 6 bases, the J end by 0 bases, with 9 bases between.

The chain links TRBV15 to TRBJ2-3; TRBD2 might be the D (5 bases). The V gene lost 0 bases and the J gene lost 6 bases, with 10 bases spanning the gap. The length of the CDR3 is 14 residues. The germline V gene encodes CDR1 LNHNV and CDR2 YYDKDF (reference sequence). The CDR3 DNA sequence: TGTGCCACCAGCAGAGATAGAAGAGGGGATACGCAGTATTTT. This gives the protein CATSRDRRGDTQYF. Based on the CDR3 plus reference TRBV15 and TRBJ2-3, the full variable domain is DAMVIQNPRYQVTQFGKPVTLSCSQTLNHNVMYWYQQKSSQAPKLLFHYYDKDFNNEADTPDNFQSRRPNTSFCFLDIRSPGLGDTAMYLCATSRDRRGDTQYFGPGTRLTVL.

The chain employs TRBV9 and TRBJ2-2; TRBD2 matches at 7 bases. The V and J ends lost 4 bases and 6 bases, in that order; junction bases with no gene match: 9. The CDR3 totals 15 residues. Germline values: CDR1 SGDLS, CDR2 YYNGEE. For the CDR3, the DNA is TGTGCCAGCAGCCGCTCTGGGAGGGAGCCCGGGGAGCTGTTTTTT. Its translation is CASSRSGREPGELFF.

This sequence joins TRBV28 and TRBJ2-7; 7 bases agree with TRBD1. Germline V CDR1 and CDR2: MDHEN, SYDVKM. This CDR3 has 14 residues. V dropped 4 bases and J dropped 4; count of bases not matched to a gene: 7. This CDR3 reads CASSSHRGFYEQYF. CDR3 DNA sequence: TGTGCCAGCAGTTCCCACAGGGGTTTTTACGAGCAGTACTTC.

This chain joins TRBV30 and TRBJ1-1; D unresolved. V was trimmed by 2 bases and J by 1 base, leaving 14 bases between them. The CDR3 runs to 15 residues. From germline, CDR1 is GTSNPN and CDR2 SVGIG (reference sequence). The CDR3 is CAWSPLRVGNTEAFF. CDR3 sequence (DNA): TGTGCCTGGAGTCCCCTTAGGGTAGGGAACACTGAAGCTTTCTTT.

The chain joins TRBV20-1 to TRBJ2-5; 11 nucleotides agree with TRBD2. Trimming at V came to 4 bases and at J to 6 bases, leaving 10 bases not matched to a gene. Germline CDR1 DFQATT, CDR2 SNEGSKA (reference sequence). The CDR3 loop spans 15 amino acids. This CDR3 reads CSAIRSGRADKTQYF. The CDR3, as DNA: TGCAGTGCTATCCGTAGCGGGAGGGCCGATAAGACCCAGTACTTC.

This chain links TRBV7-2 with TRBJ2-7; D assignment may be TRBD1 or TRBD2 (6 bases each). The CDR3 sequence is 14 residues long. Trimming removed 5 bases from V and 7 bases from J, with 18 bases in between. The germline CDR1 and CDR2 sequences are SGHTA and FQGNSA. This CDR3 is CASSLSGGFEEQYF. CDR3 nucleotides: TGTGCCAGCAGCCTCTCCGGGGGCTTTGAAGAGCAGTACTTC.

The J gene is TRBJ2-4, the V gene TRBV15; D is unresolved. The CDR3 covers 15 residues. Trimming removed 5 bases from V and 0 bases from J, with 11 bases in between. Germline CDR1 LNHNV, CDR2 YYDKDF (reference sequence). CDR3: CATSGNKLAKNIQYF. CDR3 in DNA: TGTGCCACCAGCGGAAACAAACTAGCCAAAAACATTCAGTACTTC.

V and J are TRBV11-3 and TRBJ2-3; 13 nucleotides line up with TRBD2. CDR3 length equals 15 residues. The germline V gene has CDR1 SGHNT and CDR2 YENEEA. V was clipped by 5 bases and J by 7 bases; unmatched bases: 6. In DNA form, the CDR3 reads TGTGCCAGCAGCGGTGGACTAGCGGGAGTAAATACGCAGTATTTT. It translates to CASSGGLAGVNTQYF. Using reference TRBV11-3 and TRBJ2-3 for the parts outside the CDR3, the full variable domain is EAGVVQSPRYKIIEKKQPVAFWCNPISGHNTLYWYLQNLGQGPELLIRYENEEAVDDSQLPKDRFSAERLKGVDSTLKIQPAELGDSAVYLCASSGGLAGVNTQYFGPGTRLTVL.

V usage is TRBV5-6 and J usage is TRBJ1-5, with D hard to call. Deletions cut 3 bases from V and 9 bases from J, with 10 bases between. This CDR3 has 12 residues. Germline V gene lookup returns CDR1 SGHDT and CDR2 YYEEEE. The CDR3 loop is CASSSFSGPQHF. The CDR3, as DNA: TGTGCCAGCAGCTCGTTCTCCGGGCCCCAGCATTTT.

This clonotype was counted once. CDR3 in DNA: TGCGCCAGCAGCCAAGATGGCGGGCCCCTGGGGACCCAGTACTTC. Protein: CASSQDGGPLGTQYF. This sequence joins TRBV4-3 and TRBJ2-5; D may be TRBD2 (5 bases). Germline V gives CDR1 LGHNA, CDR2 YSLEER. The CDR3 length is 15 residues. V was clipped by 0 bases and J by 7 bases, with 15 bases between them.

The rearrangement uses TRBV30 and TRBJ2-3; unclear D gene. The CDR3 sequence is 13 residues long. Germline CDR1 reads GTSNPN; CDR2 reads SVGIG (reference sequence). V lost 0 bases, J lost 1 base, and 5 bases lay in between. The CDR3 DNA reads TGTGCCTGGAGTGTAGGACGCACAGATACGCAGTATTTT. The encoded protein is CAWSVGRTDTQYF.

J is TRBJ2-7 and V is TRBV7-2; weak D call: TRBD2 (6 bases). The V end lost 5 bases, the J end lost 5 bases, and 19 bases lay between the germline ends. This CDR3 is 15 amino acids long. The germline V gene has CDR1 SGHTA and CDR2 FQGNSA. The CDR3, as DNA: TGTGCCAGCAGCCTAAACCCGGGACTTCTCAACGAGCAGTACTTC. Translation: CASSLNPGLLNEQYF.